These T cell receptor beta chains were read from a single sample in a study of T cells in Graves' hyperthyroidism and ophthalmopathy. One entry per CDR3 protein results from TCRdb running MiXCR on the multiplex PCR reads. Of about 690,000 distinct CDR3 sequences in the sample, around 16% were seen once. Sequencing was carried out using blood. All receptors derive from a man aged 45 to 65 with Graves' hyperthyroidism. Each CDR3 is given with its conserved first and last residue. A D gene is named only where the DNA matches it firmly. Not all rows give a size; the values are once, few, many and, for expanded clones, a class.

len	j_gene	abundance	v_gene	d_gene	CDR3nt	CDR3aa
16	TRBJ2-2	-	TRBV29-1	TRBD2	TGCAGCGTTATCAATAGCGGGAGTCAAAACACCGGGGAGCTGTTTTTT	CSVINSGSQNTGELFF
13	TRBJ1-1	few	TRBV30	-	TGTGCCTGGCGTCAAATCGGTAACACTGAAGCTTTCTTT	CAWRQIGNTEAFF
16	TRBJ2-5	many	TRBV7-2	-	TGTGCCAGCAGCTCACACCTGGGCCCGGGGGTTGAGGCCCAGTACTTC	CASSSHLGPGVEAQYF
16	TRBJ2-4	few	TRBV28	TRBD2	TGTGCCAGCAGCCCGGGACTAGCGGGCGGTAAAAACATTCAGTACTTC	CASSPGLAGGKNIQYF
15	TRBJ2-1	many	TRBV28	TRBD1	TGTGCCAGCAGTTCGAGACAGGGGAGGTTCAATGAGCAGTTCTTC	CASSSRQGRFNEQFF
13	TRBJ2-1	-	TRBV11-2	-	TGTGCCAGCAGCTTGGGGTTGGGCTATGAACAGTTCTTC	CASSLGLGYEQFF
12	TRBJ1-2	many	TRBV2	-	TGTGCCAGCAGTGAAGAGAACTATGGCTACACCTTC	CASSEENYGYTF
17	TRBJ2-1	-	TRBV4-1	-	TGCGCCAGCAGCCTTCCTCCTGGGCGGAGGAGCTACAATGAGCAGTTCTTC	CASSLPPGRRSYNEQFF
15	TRBJ2-7	many	TRBV10-1	-	TGCGCCAGCGACTTTGGGGCTAGCGCCAGATACGAGCAGTACTTC	CASDFGASARYEQYF
16	TRBJ1-5	few	TRBV19	TRBD1	TGTGCCAGTAGTAAACGACAGGGGGTATTTAATCAGCCCCAGCATTTT	CASSKRQGVFNQPQHF
12	TRBJ1-5	few	TRBV7-2	-	TGTGCCAGCAGCTTTAGGACACAGCCCCAGCATTTT	CASSFRTQPQHF
15	TRBJ1-5	-	TRBV28	-	TGTGCCAGCAGGCTCCGGGACAATAGCAATCAGCCCCAGCATTTT	CASRLRDNSNQPQHF
12	TRBJ2-7	many	TRBV11-2	-	TGTGCCAGCAGCTTAGACCAGTACGAGCAGTACTTC	CASSLDQYEQYF
16	TRBJ2-1	-	TRBV6-5	-	TGTGCCAGCAGTTACTCAGGGGGGAGTGGGTACAATGAGCAGTTCTTC	CASSYSGGSGYNEQFF
21	TRBJ1-5	-	TRBV27	TRBD1	TGTGCCAGCAGCCCCACCGAGATAGTACCAGGGGGCCTCTATAGCAATCAGCCCCAGCATTTT	CASSPTEIVPGGLYSNQPQHF
10	TRBJ2-7	-	TRBV6-1	TRBD1	TGTGCCAGCGGGACAGGCGAGCAGTACTTC	CASGTGEQYF
14	TRBJ1-2	many	TRBV28	TRBD1	TGTGCCAGCAGCCAAGGACAGGTATTCTATGGCTACACCTTC	CASSQGQVFYGYTF
13	TRBJ2-3	-	TRBV5-8	-	TGTGCCAGCATCATTAGGTATTCTTATACGCAGTATTTT	CASIIRYSYTQYF
13	TRBJ1-2	many	TRBV6-2/TRBV6-3	-	TGTGCCAGCAGTTACTCGGGGGATAACGGCTACACCTTC	CASSYSGDNGYTF
14	TRBJ2-1	few	TRBV24-1	TRBD2	TGTGCCACCATCTCGGGGGGAGGTTCTAATGAGCAGTTCTTC	CATISGGGSNEQFF
15	TRBJ2-3	many	TRBV7-9	-	TGTGCCAGCAGCTTAGAGACCAACAAGGCAGATACGCAGTATTTT	CASSLETNKADTQYF
15	TRBJ1-6	many	TRBV6-1	-	TGTGCCAGCAGTGAAGCTACAGGGAGAAATTCACCCCTCCACTTT	CASSEATGRNSPLHF
15	TRBJ2-2	many	TRBV19	-	TGTGCCACCGCGATAGGGGGATTTGACACCGGGGAGCTGTTTTTT	CATAIGGFDTGELFF
15	TRBJ1-4	many	TRBV28	-	TGTGCCAGCAGTCCCCCGGGGGTACGGATCGAGAAACTGTTTTTT	CASSPPGVRIEKLFF
15	TRBJ2-3	many	TRBV27	TRBD2	TGTGCCAGCAGTAAACTAGCGGGTATCGCAGATACGCAGTATTTT	CASSKLAGIADTQYF
14	TRBJ2-5	many	TRBV12-3/TRBV12-4	-	TGTGCCAGCAGTTTAATATTCAAGGGGGAGACCCAGTACTTC	CASSLIFKGETQYF
16	TRBJ1-3	few	TRBV13	-	TGTGCCAGCAGCTTAGAGGCGGGCTACTCTGGAAACACCATATATTTT	CASSLEAGYSGNTIYF
15	TRBJ1-4	many	TRBV20-1	-	TGCAGTGCTACTGGGGCGGTGAGAACTAATGAAAAACTGTTTTTT	CSATGAVRTNEKLFF
20	TRBJ2-4	-	TRBV4-1	-	TGCGCCAGCAGCCAAGATCCCGCATACGCAGGACTCCTAGCCAAAAACATTCAGTACTTC	CASSQDPAYAGLLAKNIQYF
15	TRBJ2-7	many	TRBV28	TRBD2	TGTGCCAGCAGTTTTCTCGCGGGAGGTTTCTACGAGCAGTACTTC	CASSFLAGGFYEQYF
12	TRBJ1-2	many	TRBV28	-	TGTGCCAGCAGTTTATCCACCAATGGCTACACCTTC	CASSLSTNGYTF